This T cell receptor (beta chain) comes out of a study of blood T cells in healthy people across ages. This clonotype was detected only a few times. The V gene's germline CDR1 is SGHTA and CDR2 FQGTGA. Trimming took off 4 bases at V and 4 bases at J, with 13 bases between the two ends. The CDR3 is made up of 14 amino acids. Alongside a J-beta primer mix, a sample-barcoded 5' primer served in a second PCR lasting roughly 6 to 12 cycles. Template switching added a 12-random-nucleotide identifier to every cDNA molecule. TCRdb reprocessed the 5' RACE reads via MiXCR and lists one record per CDR3 protein. The repertoire consists of over 1.5 million distinct CDR3 sequences, with roughly 50% occurring once and the leading ten covering approximately 2.1%.

Sequencing input: blood. The TCR originated in a middle-aged woman in good health. J is TRBJ2-5 and V is TRBV7-3; TRBD1 is a possible D gene (6 bases). The CDR3 is CASSYQGIGETQYF. CDR3 bases: TGTGCCAGCAGCTATCAGGGGATTGGAGAGACCCAGTACTTC.